This T cell receptor (beta chain) was documented in a study of blood T cell repertoires in COVID-19. Produced via immunoSEQ multiplex PCR; TCRdb's table is partial and in-frame only. The sample comprises approximately 120,000 clones, 70% to 90% of which are singletons, and roughly 4% rests with the top ten. Trimming pared 4 bases from V and 6 bases from J, leaving 20 bases between. CDR1 and CDR2 from the germline V gene are SGHRS and YFSETQ. The CDR3 consists of 16 residues. This sequence joins TRBV5-1 and TRBJ2-1; D might be TRBD1 (5 bases). This clonotype originated in a woman aged 45-65 years with acute or convalescent COVID-19. The sequenced sample consisted of peripheral blood. The DNA for the CDR3 is TGCGCCAGCAGCCCCTACTCCCAGGGTGAAACCAATGAGCAGTTCTTC. It specifies CASSPYSQGETNEQFF. The whole variable domain, filled in from reference TRBV5-1 and TRBJ2-1, reads KAGVTQTPRYLIKTRGQQVTLSCSPISGHRSVSWYQQTPGQGLQFLFEYFSETQRNKGNFPGRFSGRQFSNSRSEMNVSTLELGDSALYLCASSPYSQGETNEQFFGPGTRLTVL.